One and the same sample provided the 9 T cell receptor beta chains below, sequenced in a study of blood T cell repertoires in COVID-19. Some clones are missing from TCRdb's copy, which holds only in-frame ones; the method was immunoSEQ multiplex PCR. This table has approximately 240,000 clones, about 85% appearing once. The sequenced sample was peripheral blood. The receptors come from a woman between 18 and 29 years old who had recovered from COVID-19.

This chain links TRBV9 with TRBJ1-1; D is perhaps TRBD1 (6 bases). This CDR3 contains 13 residues. From germline, CDR1 is SGDLS and CDR2 YYNGEE. V was clipped by 6 bases and J by 5 bases, with 14 bases between them. Written as DNA, the CDR3 is TGTGCCAGCACCCCAGGGGTGGGGACTGAAGCTTTCTTT. Amino acid sequence: CASTPGVGTEAFF.

The chain is built from TRBV4-2 and TRBJ2-1; D is perhaps TRBD2 (6 bases). Germline V gene lookup returns CDR1 LGHNA and CDR2 YNFKEQ. V lost 3 bases and J 0 bases, leaving 12 bases between the germline ends. CDR3 length: 16 residues. CDR3 DNA sequence: TGTGCCAGCAGCCATAAAAGTAGCGGCTCCTACAATGAGCAGTTCTTC. Its translation: CASSHKSSGSYNEQFF.

The chain links TRBV11-1 to TRBJ2-1; 8 bases fit TRBD1. V shed 4 bases, J shed 5 bases, and the junction held 7 bases outside the gene matches. Per the germline V gene, CDR1 is SGHAT and CDR2 is FQDESV (reference sequence). There are 15 residues in the CDR3. This chain's CDR3 is CASSWDRIMNNEQFF. CDR3 DNA: TGTGCCAGCAGCTGGGACAGGATTATGAACAATGAGCAGTTCTTC. The whole variable domain, filled in from reference TRBV11-1 and TRBJ2-1, reads EAEVAQSPRYKITEKSQAVAFWCDPISGHATLYWYRQILGQGPELLVQFQDESVVDDSQLPKDRFSAERLKGVDSTLKIQPAELGDSAMYLCASSWDRIMNNEQFFGPGTRLTVL.

This rearrangement joins TRBV25-1 to TRBJ2-1, with 10 bases aligning to TRBD2. Germline-derived CDR1 and CDR2 are MGHDK and SYGVNS. The CDR3 has 14 amino acids. V shed 3 bases, J shed 4 bases, and the junction held 0 bases outside the gene matches. The CDR3 sequence is CASSDSGRYNEQFF. The CDR3 nucleotides read TGTGCCAGCAGTGATAGCGGGAGGTACAATGAGCAGTTCTTC. The full variable domain, in which reference TRBV25-1 and TRBJ2-1 provide the parts outside the CDR3, is EADIYQTPRYLVIGTGKKITLECSQTMGHDKMYWYQQDPGMELHLIHYSYGVNSTEKGDLSSESTVSRIRTEHFPLTLESARPSHTSQYLCASSDSGRYNEQFFGPGTRLTVL.

J is TRBJ1-1 and V is TRBV27; the match to TRBD1 covers 7 bases. Germline CDR1 is MNHEY and CDR2 is SMNVEV (reference sequence). V shed 5 bases, J shed 4 bases, and the junction held 10 bases outside the gene matches. CDR3 length equals 15 residues. The CDR3 reads CASSQIQGGGTEAFF. In nucleotides, the CDR3 is TGTGCCAGCAGTCAAATCCAGGGGGGTGGCACTGAAGCTTTCTTT.

This sequence joins TRBV7-3 and TRBJ2-3, with 8 bases that match TRBD2. The CDR3 is made up of 17 amino acids. Germline CDR1 and CDR2: SGHTA and FQGTGA. The V and J ends lost 5 bases and 4 bases, in that order; junction bases with no gene match: 14. The CDR3 region has the DNA TGTGCCAGCAGCGACGCATGGGGGACTAGGGACCCAGATACGCAGTATTTT. The encoded protein is CASSDAWGTRDPDTQYF.

V gene TRBV6-5 combines with J gene TRBJ2-3; D possibly corresponds to TRBD1 (5 bases). The germline V and J ends were trimmed by 0 bases and 5 bases, with 15 bases remaining between them. Per germline, CDR1 MNHEY and CDR2 SVGAGI. The CDR3 covers 16 residues. CDR3 nucleotides: TGTGCCAGCAGTTACTCGTGGGAAGGGGTGGGAGATACGCAGTATTTT. Its protein product is CASSYSWEGVGDTQYF.

The rearrangement uses TRBV3-1 (or the pseudogene TRBV3-2) and TRBJ2-7; 7 nucleotides match TRBD2. CDR1 is LGHDT and CDR2 is YNNKEL in the germline V gene (reference sequence). With 2 bases clipped from V and 2 bases from J, the junction kept 9 bases outside the gene matches. The CDR3 is made up of 16 amino acids. The CDR3 nucleotides read TGTGCCAGCAGCCAACTACTTAGCGGGCCCACCTACGAGCAGTACTTC. Translation: CASSQLLSGPTYEQYF.

CDR3 in DNA: TGTGCCAGCGTAGACAGGGTTGACACCGGGGAGCTGTTTTTT. It specifies CASVDRVDTGELFF. V usage is TRBV13 and J usage is TRBJ2-2; 7 nucleotides align to TRBD1. The CDR3 runs 14 residues. Unmatched junction bases numbered 6, after V lost 8 bases and J lost 3 bases. Looked up from germline, CDR1 is PRHDT and CDR2 is FYEKMQ (reference sequence).